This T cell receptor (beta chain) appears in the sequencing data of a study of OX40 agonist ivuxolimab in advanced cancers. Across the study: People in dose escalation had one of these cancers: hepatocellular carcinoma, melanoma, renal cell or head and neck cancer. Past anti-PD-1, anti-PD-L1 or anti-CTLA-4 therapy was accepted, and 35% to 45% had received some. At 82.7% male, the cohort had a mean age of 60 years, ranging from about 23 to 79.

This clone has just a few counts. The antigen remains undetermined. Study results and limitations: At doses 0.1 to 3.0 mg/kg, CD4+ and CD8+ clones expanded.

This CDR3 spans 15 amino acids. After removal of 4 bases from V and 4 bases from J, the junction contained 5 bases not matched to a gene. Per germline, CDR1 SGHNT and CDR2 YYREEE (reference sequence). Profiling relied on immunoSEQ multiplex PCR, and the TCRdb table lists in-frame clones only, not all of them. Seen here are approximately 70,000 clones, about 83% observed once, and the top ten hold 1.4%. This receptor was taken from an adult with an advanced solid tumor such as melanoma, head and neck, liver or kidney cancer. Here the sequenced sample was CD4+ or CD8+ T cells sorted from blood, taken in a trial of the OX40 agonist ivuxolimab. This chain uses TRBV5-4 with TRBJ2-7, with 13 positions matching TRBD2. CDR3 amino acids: CASSGGLAGSYEQYF. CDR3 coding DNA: TGTGCCAGCAGCGGGGGACTAGCGGGGAGTTACGAGCAGTACTTC.